This T cell receptor (beta chain) comes out of a study of identical twins. Germline V gene lookup returns CDR1 LNHDA and CDR2 SQIVND (reference sequence). Unmatched junction bases numbered 7, after V lost 3 bases and J lost 0 bases. This CDR3 has 17 residues. Overall study findings and caveats: Twin-shared out-of-frame alpha sequences showed excess low generation probability. Abundant cord blood beta clonotypes carried fewer insertions; memory repertoires showed none.

TCRdb processed the 5' RACE reads anew with MiXCR; each CDR3 protein has one entry. The table has about 570,000 distinct CDR3 sequences, more than 9% seen once. This clonotype was counted only a few times. No antigen is known for it. Another study also made use of these data, one on yellow fever vaccine responses in identical twins.

Sequenced material: PBMCs. This sequence was found in a young woman in good health. The chain uses TRBV19 and TRBJ1-5, with 8 bases matching TRBD1. The CDR3 spells CASSISLDRASNQPQHF. The CDR3 DNA reads TGTGCCAGTAGTATTTCCCTGGACAGGGCTAGCAATCAGCCCCAGCATTTT. Based on the CDR3 plus reference TRBV19 and TRBJ1-5, the full variable domain is DGGITQSPKYLFRKEGQNVTLSCEQNLNHDAMYWYRQDPGQGLRLIYYSQIVNDFQKGDIAEGYSVSREKKESFPLTVTSAQKNPTAFYLCASSISLDRASNQPQHFGDGTRLSIL.